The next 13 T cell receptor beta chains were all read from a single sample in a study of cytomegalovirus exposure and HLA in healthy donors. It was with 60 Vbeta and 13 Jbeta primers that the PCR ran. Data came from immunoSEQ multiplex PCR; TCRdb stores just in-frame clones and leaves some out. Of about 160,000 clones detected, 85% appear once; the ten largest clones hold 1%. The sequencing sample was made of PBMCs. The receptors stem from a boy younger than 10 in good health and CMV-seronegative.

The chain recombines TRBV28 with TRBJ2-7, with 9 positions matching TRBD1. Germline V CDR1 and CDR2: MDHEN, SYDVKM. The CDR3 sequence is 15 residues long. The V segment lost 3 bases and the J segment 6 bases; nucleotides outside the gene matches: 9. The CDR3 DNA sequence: TGTGCCAGCAGTTTCGGGGACAGGGAATACGGCGAGCAGTACTTC. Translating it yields CASSFGDREYGEQYF.

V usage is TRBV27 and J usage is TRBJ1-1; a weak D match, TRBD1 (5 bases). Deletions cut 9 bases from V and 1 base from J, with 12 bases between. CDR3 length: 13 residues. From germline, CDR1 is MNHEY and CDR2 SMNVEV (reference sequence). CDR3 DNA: TGTGCCAGTGTGGGGCAGACGAACACTGAAGCTTTCTTT. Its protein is CASVGQTNTEAFF.

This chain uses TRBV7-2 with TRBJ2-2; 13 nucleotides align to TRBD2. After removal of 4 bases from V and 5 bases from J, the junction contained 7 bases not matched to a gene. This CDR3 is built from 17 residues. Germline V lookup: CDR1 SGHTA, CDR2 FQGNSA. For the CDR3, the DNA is TGTGCCAGCAGCTCCGCAGGGACTAGCGGGATTACCGGGGAGCTGTTTTTT. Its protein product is CASSSAGTSGITGELFF.

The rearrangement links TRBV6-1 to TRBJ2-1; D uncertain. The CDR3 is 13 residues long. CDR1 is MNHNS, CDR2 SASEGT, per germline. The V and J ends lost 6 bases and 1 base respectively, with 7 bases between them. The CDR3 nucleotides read TGTGCCAGCAGCCTTATTTCCTACAATGAGCAGTTCTTC. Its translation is CASSLISYNEQFF.

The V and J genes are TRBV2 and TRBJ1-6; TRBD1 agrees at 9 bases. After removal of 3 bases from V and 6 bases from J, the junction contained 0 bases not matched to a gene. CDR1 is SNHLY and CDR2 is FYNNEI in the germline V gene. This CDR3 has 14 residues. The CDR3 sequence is CASSEGQGNSPLHF. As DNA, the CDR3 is TGTGCCAGCAGTGAGGGACAGGGTAATTCACCCCTCCACTTT.

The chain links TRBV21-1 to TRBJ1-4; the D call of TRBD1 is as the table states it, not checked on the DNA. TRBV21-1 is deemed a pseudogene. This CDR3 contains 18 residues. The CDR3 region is CASNLSPTDRQLYEKLFF. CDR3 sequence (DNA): TGTGCCAGCAACCTTTCCCCCACGGATCGACAACTCTATGAAAAACTGTTTTTT.

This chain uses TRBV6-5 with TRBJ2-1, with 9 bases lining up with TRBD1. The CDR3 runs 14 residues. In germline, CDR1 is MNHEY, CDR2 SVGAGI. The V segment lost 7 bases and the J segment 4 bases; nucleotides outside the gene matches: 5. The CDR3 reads CASTRTGDYNEQFF. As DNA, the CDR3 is TGTGCCAGCACAAGGACAGGGGATTACAATGAGCAGTTCTTC.

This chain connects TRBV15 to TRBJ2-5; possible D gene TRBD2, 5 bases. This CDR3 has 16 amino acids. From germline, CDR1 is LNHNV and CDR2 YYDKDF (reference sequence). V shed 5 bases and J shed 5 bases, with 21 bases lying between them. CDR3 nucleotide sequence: TGTGCCACCAGCCGCTACGGGGTGGGTACCGCGGAGACCCAGTACTTC. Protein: CATSRYGVGTAETQYF. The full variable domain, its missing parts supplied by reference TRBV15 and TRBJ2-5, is DAMVIQNPRYQVTQFGKPVTLSCSQTLNHNVMYWYQQKSSQAPKLLFHYYDKDFNNEADTPDNFQSRRPNTSFCFLDIRSPGLGDTAMYLCATSRYGVGTAETQYFGPGTRLLVL.

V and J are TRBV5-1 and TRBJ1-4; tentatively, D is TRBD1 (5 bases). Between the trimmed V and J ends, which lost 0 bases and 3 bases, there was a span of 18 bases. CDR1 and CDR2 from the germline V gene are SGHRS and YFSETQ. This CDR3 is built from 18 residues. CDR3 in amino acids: CASSLAGQGSLSNEKLFF. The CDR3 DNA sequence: TGCGCCAGCAGCTTGGCAGGGCAGGGCTCATTGTCTAATGAAAAACTGTTTTTT.

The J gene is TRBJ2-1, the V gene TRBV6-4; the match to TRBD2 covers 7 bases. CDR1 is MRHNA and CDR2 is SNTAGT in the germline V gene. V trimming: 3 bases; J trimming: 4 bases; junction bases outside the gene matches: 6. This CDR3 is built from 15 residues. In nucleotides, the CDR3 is TGTGCCAGCAGTGAGGGTTGGGGGGGATACAATGAGCAGTTCTTC. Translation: CASSEGWGGYNEQFF.

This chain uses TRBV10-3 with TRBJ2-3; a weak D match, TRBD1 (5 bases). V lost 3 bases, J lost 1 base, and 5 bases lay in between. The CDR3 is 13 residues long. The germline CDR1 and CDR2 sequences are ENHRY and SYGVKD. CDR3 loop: CAISEQGTDTQYF. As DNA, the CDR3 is TGTGCCATCAGTGAACAGGGCACAGATACGCAGTATTTT.

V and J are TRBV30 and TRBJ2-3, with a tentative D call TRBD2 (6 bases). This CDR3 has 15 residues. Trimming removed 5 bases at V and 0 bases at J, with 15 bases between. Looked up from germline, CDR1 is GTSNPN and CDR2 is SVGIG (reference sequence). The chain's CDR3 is CAWDPGRASTDTQYF. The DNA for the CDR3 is TGTGCCTGGGACCCCGGGAGAGCTAGCACAGATACGCAGTATTTT.

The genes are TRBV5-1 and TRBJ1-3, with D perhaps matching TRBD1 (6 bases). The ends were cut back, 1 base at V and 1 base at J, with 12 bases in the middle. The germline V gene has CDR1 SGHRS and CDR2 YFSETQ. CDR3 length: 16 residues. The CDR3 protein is CASSLNGQRSGNTIYF. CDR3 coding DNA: TGCGCCAGCAGCTTGAATGGACAGCGGTCTGGAAACACCATATATTTT.